These T cell receptor beta chains were read from a single sample in a study of blood T cell repertoires in COVID-19. Sequenced by immunoSEQ multiplex PCR; TCRdb stores in-frame clones only, minus some. The sample shows about 380,000 clones, 75% to 90% of them seen only once. Sample: peripheral blood. These receptors were taken from a woman between 18 and 29 years old with acute or convalescent COVID-19. The CDR3 runs from the conserved cysteine through the conserved F or W. Fields, in order: J gene, D gene, V gene, clone size, CDR3 length, CDR3 DNA, CDR3 protein. The D gene is left open where the match is weak. Some rows have no size entry. The others give once, few or many, or a class for an expanded clone.

j_call: TRBJ2-1
d_call: TRBD1
v_call: TRBV14
clone_size: NA
cdr3_length: 18
cdr3_nt: TGTGCCAGCAGCCGCGAATCCGGGACAGGGTACTTCGGCAATGAGCAGTTCTTC
cdr3_aa: CASSRESGTGYFGNEQFF

j_call: TRBJ1-6
d_call: TRBD1
v_call: TRBV19
clone_size: NA
cdr3_length: 16
cdr3_nt: TGTGCCAGTAGTACCCCGGACAGGGGCAATAATTCACCCCTCCACTTT
cdr3_aa: CASSTPDRGNNSPLHF

j_call: TRBJ2-3
d_call: NA
v_call: TRBV6-5
clone_size: NA
cdr3_length: 14
cdr3_nt: TGTGCCAGCAGTTACGACGGGAACCGGGATACGCAGTATTTT
cdr3_aa: CASSYDGNRDTQYF

j_call: TRBJ1-1
d_call: NA
v_call: TRBV6-2/TRBV6-3
clone_size: NA
cdr3_length: 16
cdr3_nt: TGTGCCAGCAGTTACGGGTCCGCCGCCGGGGACTCTGAAGCTTTCTTT
cdr3_aa: CASSYGSAAGDSEAFF

j_call: TRBJ1-4
d_call: NA
v_call: TRBV28
clone_size: NA
cdr3_length: 16
cdr3_nt: TGTGCCAGCAGAATTACAGGGTCCTGGAAAGGTGAAAAACTGTTTTTT
cdr3_aa: CASRITGSWKGEKLFF

j_call: TRBJ2-1
d_call: NA
v_call: TRBV25-1
clone_size: NA
cdr3_length: 13
cdr3_nt: TGTGCCAGCAGTGTTGCAGGCAGAGGGGAGCAGTTCTTC
cdr3_aa: CASSVAGRGEQFF

j_call: TRBJ2-7
d_call: NA
v_call: TRBV30
clone_size: NA
cdr3_length: 13
cdr3_nt: TGTGCCTGGAGTGTAGAGGGAATAGGGGAGCAGTACTTC
cdr3_aa: CAWSVEGIGEQYF

j_call: TRBJ1-2
d_call: TRBD1
v_call: TRBV14
clone_size: NA
cdr3_length: 13
cdr3_nt: TGTGCCAGCTACCGAGACAGGGTCGATGGCTACACCTTC
cdr3_aa: CASYRDRVDGYTF

j_call: TRBJ2-1
d_call: TRBD1
v_call: TRBV27
clone_size: NA
cdr3_length: 14
cdr3_nt: TGTGCCACCAGACCGGGACAGGGGGTGGGTGAGCAGTTCTTC
cdr3_aa: CATRPGQGVGEQFF

j_call: TRBJ1-2
d_call: NA
v_call: TRBV5-1
clone_size: once
cdr3_length: 18
cdr3_nt: TGCGCCAGCAGCTTGGACGCGTCCCGTACAGGGAATCGTCAGGGCTACACCTTC
cdr3_aa: CASSLDASRTGNRQGYTF

j_call: TRBJ1-2
d_call: NA
v_call: TRBV9
clone_size: once
cdr3_length: 14
cdr3_nt: TGTGCCAGCAGCGTAGCGGACAGCTACTATGGCTACACCTTC
cdr3_aa: CASSVADSYYGYTF

j_call: TRBJ2-1
d_call: TRBD2
v_call: TRBV7-8
clone_size: NA
cdr3_length: 15
cdr3_nt: TGTGCCAGCAGCGAACCGGGACTAGCGCCCAATGAGCAGTTCTTC
cdr3_aa: CASSEPGLAPNEQFF

j_call: TRBJ2-7
d_call: NA
v_call: TRBV5-1
clone_size: NA
cdr3_length: 15
cdr3_nt: TGCGCCAGCAGCTTCCAGACGGGGGTTACCTACGAGCAGTACTTC
cdr3_aa: CASSFQTGVTYEQYF

j_call: TRBJ2-1
d_call: TRBD1
v_call: TRBV27
clone_size: NA
cdr3_length: 15
cdr3_nt: TGTGCCAGCAGTTTACAGGGGGCCCCCTACAATGAGCAGTTCTTC
cdr3_aa: CASSLQGAPYNEQFF